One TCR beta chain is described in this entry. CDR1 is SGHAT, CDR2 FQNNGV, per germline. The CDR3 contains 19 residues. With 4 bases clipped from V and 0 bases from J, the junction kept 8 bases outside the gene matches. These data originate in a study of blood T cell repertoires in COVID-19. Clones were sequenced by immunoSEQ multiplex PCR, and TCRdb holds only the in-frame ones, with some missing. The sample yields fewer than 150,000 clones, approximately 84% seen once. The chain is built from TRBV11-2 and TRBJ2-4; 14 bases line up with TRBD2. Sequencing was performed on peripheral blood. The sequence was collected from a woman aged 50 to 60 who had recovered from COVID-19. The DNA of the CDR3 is TGTGCCAGCAGCTCCGGACTAGCGGGGGGACGACTAGCCAAAAACATTCAGTACTTC. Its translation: CASSSGLAGGRLAKNIQYF.